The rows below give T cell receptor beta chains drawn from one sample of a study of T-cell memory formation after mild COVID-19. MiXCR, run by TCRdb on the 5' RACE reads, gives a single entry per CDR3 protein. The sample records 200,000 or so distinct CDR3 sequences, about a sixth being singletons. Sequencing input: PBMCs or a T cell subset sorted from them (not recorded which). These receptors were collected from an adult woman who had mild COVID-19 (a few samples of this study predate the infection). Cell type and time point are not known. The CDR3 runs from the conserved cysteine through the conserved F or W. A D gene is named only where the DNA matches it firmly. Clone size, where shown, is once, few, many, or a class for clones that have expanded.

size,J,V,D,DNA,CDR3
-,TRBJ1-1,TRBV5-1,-,TGCGCCAGCAGCCTGGGATTGGACACTGAAGCTTTCTTT,CASSLGLDTEAFF
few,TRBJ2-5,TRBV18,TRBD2,TGTGCCAGCTCACTCCGACTAGCGGGGGGGCCCCAAGAGACCCAGTACTTC,CASSLRLAGGPQETQYF
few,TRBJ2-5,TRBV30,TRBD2,TGTGCCTGGACGCCCGGACTAGCCGAGACCCAGTACTTC,CAWTPGLAETQYF
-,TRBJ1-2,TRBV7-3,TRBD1,TGTGCCAGCAGTCCAGGGACAGGGTTTTATGGCTACACCTTC,CASSPGTGFYGYTF
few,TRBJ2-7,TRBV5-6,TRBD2,TGTGCCAGCAGATCCGGGGGGAGGCACGAGCAGTACTTC,CASRSGGRHEQYF
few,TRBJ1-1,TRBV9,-,TGTGCCAGCAGCGGAAGCCTGGACGGAGCGAACACTGAAGCTTTCTTT,CASSGSLDGANTEAFF
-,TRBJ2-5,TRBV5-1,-,TGCGCCAGCAGCCGCGGCATCCAAGAGACCCAGTACTTC,CASSRGIQETQYF
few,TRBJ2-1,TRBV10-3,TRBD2,TGTGCCATTAGCTTTAGCGGGGCCGAGCAGTTCTTC,CAISFSGAEQFF
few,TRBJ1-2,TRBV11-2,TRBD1,TGTGCCAGCAGCTTAGGAATCCAGGGGGCAATCGGCTACACCTTC,CASSLGIQGAIGYTF
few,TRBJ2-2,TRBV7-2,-,TGTGCCAGTCTGACAGAGCCTGCGGGCACCGGGGAGCTGTTTTTT,CASLTEPAGTGELFF
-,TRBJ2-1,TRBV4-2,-,TGTGCCAGCAGCCAAGAATCGGCTAGTTCCCGGAACAATGAGCAGTTCTTC,CASSQESASSRNNEQFF
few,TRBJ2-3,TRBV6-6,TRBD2,TGTGCCAGCAGCCTCCTAGCGGGCACAGATACGCAGTATTTT,CASSLLAGTDTQYF
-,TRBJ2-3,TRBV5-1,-,TGCGCCAGCAGCCAACGAACGGGGCGCACAGATACGCAGTATTTT,CASSQRTGRTDTQYF
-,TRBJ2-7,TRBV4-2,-,TGTGCCAGCAGCCAAGATCGTTCGCCGGCGTGGCAGTACTTC,CASSQDRSPAWQYF
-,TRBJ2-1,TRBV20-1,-,TGCAGTGCTAGCTTTCGGAGCTCCTACAATGAGCAGTTCTTC,CSASFRSSYNEQFF
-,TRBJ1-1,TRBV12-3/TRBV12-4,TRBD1,TGTGCCAGCAGTTCGGGACAGCGCACCACTGAAGCTTTCTTT,CASSSGQRTTEAFF
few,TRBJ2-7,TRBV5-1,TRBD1,TGCGCCAGCAGCTCCGTCGGGACAGCAGCCTACGAGCAGTACTTC,CASSSVGTAAYEQYF
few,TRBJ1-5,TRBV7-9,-,TGTGCCAGCAGCACGGATGGGAATCAGCCCCAGCATTTT,CASSTDGNQPQHF
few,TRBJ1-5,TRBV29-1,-,TGCAGCGTTGGTAGCCAGCCCCAGCATTTT,CSVGSQPQHF
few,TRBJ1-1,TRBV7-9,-,TGTGCCAGCAGCTCGACCAACATAGAATATCAAGCTTTCTTT,CASSSTNIEYQAFF
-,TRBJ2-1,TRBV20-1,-,TGCAGTGCTAGCAGAGGGAGGAGGTCCTACAATGAGCAGTTCTTC,CSASRGRRSYNEQFF
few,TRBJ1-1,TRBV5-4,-,TGTGCCAGCAGCTCACCCCGGTCGAACACTGAAGCTTTCTTT,CASSSPRSNTEAFF
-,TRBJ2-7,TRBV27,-,TGTGCCAGCTCGAGCTTGTCGAGCTCCTACGAGCAGTACTTC,CASSSLSSSYEQYF
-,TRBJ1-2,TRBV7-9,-,TGTGCCAGCAGCTTACCGTCAGGGTCCAACTATGGCTACACCTTC,CASSLPSGSNYGYTF
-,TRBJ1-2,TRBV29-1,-,TGCAGCGTTGTAGTTGGACAGCCAAGGGAAGGCTACACCTTC,CSVVVGQPREGYTF
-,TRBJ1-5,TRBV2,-,TGTGCCAGCAGTGAACAGTCTTATAGCAATCAGCCCCAGCATTTT,CASSEQSYSNQPQHF
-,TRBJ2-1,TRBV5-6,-,TGTGCCAGCAGCCCTACAGGACCCTCCTACAATGAGCAGTTCTTC,CASSPTGPSYNEQFF
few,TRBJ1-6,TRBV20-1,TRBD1,TGCAGTGCCAGGGAGGGGACAGAAGGGTCACCCCTCCACTTT,CSAREGTEGSPLHF
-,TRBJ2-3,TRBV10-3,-,TGTGCCATCAGCCCCCAAGCTAGCGGCACAGATACGCAGTATTTT,CAISPQASGTDTQYF
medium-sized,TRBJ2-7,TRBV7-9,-,TGTGCCAGCAGCTTCGGTCCCAGGACTCCCTCCTACGAGCAGTACTTC,CASSFGPRTPSYEQYF
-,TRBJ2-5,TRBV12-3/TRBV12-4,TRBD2,TGTGCCAGCAGTTTGAAGGGAGGCTTAGCGGGCCCGGTGAGGGAGACCCAGTACTTC,CASSLKGGLAGPVRETQYF
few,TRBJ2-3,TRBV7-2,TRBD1,TGTGCCAGCAGTCAGGGGGCCGAGGATTTT,CASSQGAEDF
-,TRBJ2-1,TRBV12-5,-,TGTGCTAGTGGTTCCCCTGGGCGGAGCCGCTCCTACAATGAGCAGTTCTTC,CASGSPGRSRSYNEQFF
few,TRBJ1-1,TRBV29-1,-,TGCAGCGTTGAGGTAGTTGGAGGGAACACTGAAGCTTTCTTT,CSVEVVGGNTEAFF
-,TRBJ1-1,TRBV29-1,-,TGCAGCGTTGAAGTCAGTATGAACACTGAAGCTTTCTTT,CSVEVSMNTEAFF
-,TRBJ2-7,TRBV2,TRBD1,TGTGCCAGCGGTGACCGGGACAGGCCTTACGAGCAGTACTTC,CASGDRDRPYEQYF
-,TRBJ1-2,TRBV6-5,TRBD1,TGTGCCAGCAGCCCCCGGGACAGGGGGTACTATGGCTACACCTTC,CASSPRDRGYYGYTF
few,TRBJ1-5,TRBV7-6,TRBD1,TGTGCCAGCAGCTTGAGGGGGCGTACTTATAGCAATCAGCCCCAGCATTTT,CASSLRGRTYSNQPQHF
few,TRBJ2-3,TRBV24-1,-,TGTGCCACCAGTGGGGGGACCGGGGCGGTCACAGATACGCAGTATTTT,CATSGGTGAVTDTQYF
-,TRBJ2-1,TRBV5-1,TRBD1,TGCGCCAGCAGGTCCGGGACAGGGCAGAATGAGCAGTTCTTC,CASRSGTGQNEQFF
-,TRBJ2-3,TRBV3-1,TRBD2,TGTGCCAGCAGCCAAGGACCTAGCGGGGCGCTCGGTACGCAGTATTTT,CASSQGPSGALGTQYF
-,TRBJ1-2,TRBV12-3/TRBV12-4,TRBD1,TGTGCCAGCAGCTCGGACAGGGGGTCGGCTAACTATGGCTACACCTTC,CASSSDRGSANYGYTF
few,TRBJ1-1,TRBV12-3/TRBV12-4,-,TGTGCCAGCAGTAACAGGAGACTTTACACTGAAGCTTTCTTT,CASSNRRLYTEAFF
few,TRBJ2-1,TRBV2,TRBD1,TGTGCCAATAAAAGGGACAGGTCCTACAATGAGCAGTTCTTC,CANKRDRSYNEQFF
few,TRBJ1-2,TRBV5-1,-,TGCGCCAGCAGTGAGAGGGCCAGGAGCTATGGCTACACCTTC,CASSERARSYGYTF
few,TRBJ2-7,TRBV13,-,TGTGCCAGCAGCTTAGGAGCGCTGCTGCGAGAGCAGTACTTC,CASSLGALLREQYF
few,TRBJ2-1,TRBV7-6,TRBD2,TGTGCCAGCAGCTCTCTAGCGGGACCAGACAATGAGCAGTTCTTC,CASSSLAGPDNEQFF
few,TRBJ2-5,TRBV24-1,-,TGTGCCACCAGCCACCCCGGGGAGACCCAGTACTTC,CATSHPGETQYF